Below, 27 T cell receptor beta chains from the same sample are listed, as sequenced in a study of control samples from healthy donors and cancer patients. Repertoires were generated with immunoSEQ multiplex PCR, while TCRdb's copy carries only in-frame clones and drops some. Of around 68,000 clones listed, more than 80% are singletons. Sample: blood. The receptors originated from a man aged 60 to 69 in good health.

The genes are TRBV13 and TRBJ1-2, with TRBD1 identical over 8 bases. The J segment lost 10 bases and the V segment lost 5 bases, leaving 15 bases of the junction unmatched. Per germline, CDR1 PRHDT and CDR2 FYEKMQ (reference sequence). The CDR3 spans 15 residues. CDR3 bases: TGTGCCAGCAGCAGACATCAAGGACAGGGAAACCCCTACACCTTC. Amino acids: CASSRHQGQGNPYTF.

The gene calls are TRBV4-1 and TRBJ2-1; 8 bases fit TRBD2. The CDR3 contains 16 residues. The V segment lost 4 bases and the J segment 2 bases; nucleotides outside the gene matches: 7. CDR1 is MGHRA and CDR2 is YSYEKL in the germline V gene. This CDR3 reads CASSRALLAAYNEQFF. CDR3 coding DNA: TGCGCCAGCAGCCGCGCCTTACTAGCGGCCTACAATGAGCAGTTCTTC.

The CDR3 spells CASSSIAGGPSGETQYF. The CDR3 DNA sequence: TGCGCCAGCAGCTCAATAGCGGGAGGGCCCTCGGGAGAGACCCAGTACTTC. The chain links TRBV5-1 to TRBJ2-5, with TRBD2 matching 11 bases. The CDR3 sequence is 17 residues long. Germline CDR1 reads SGHRS; CDR2 reads YFSETQ. V shed 3 bases, J shed 4 bases, and the junction held 11 bases outside the gene matches.

The V gene is TRBV7-3, the J gene TRBJ2-6, with a tentative D call TRBD1 (5 bases). Between the trimmed V and J ends, which lost 0 bases and 0 bases, there was a span of 15 bases. The CDR3 runs to 19 residues. Germline V gene data show CDR1 as SGHTA and CDR2 as FQGTGA. The CDR3 DNA reads TGTGCCAGCAGCTTAACGTCGGCAGGGCTCAGCTCTGGGGCCAACGTCCTGACTTTC. Its protein is CASSLTSAGLSSGANVLTF. The whole variable domain, filled in from reference TRBV7-3 and TRBJ2-6, reads GAGVSQTPSNKVTEKGKYVELRCDPISGHTALYWYRQSLGQGPEFLIYFQGTGAADDSGLPNDRFFAVRPEGSVSTLKIQRTERGDSAVYLCASSLTSAGLSSGANVLTFGAGSRLTVL.

This clone has a handful of counts. The chain couples TRBV28 to TRBJ1-1, with 10 bases identical to TRBD1. The CDR3 has 14 amino acids. CDR1 and CDR2 (germline): MDHEN, SYDVKM. V shed 4 bases, J shed 11 bases, and the junction held 10 bases outside the gene matches. CDR3 nucleotide sequence: TGTGCCAGCAGTTCCGGGACAGGGGTTTTTGCGGCTTTCTTT. Translated, it gives CASSSGTGVFAAFF.

The chain joins TRBV5-6 to TRBJ2-2; possibly TRBD2 for D (5 bases). The CDR3 is made up of 13 amino acids. Germline values: CDR1 SGHDT, CDR2 YYEEEE. V was cut by 4 bases and J by 7 bases, with 11 bases left in between. This CDR3 reads CASSQFGVGELFF. CDR3 coding DNA: TGTGCCAGCAGCCAATTCGGGGTCGGGGAGCTGTTTTTT.

V and J are TRBV5-5 and TRBJ2-7; D is unresolved. CDR3 size: 14 residues. The germline CDR1 and CDR2 sequences are SGHKS and YYEKEE (reference sequence). Trimming removed 3 bases from V and 2 bases from J, with 12 bases in between. Here the CDR3 reads CASSYLQGTYEQYF. The CDR3 region has the DNA TGTGCCAGCAGCTACCTGCAAGGGACCTACGAGCAGTACTTC.

The chain couples TRBV18 to TRBJ1-2, with 7 bases aligning to TRBD1. CDR1 KGHSH and CDR2 LQKENI come from the germline V gene. The CDR3 covers 16 residues. Trimming removed 6 bases from V and 3 bases from J; junction bases left unmatched: 13. CDR3 in DNA: TGTGCCAGCTCGCCCAGACAGGGATTCATTCACTATGGCTACACCTTC. This encodes CASSPRQGFIHYGYTF. Full variable domain (missing parts from reference TRBV18 and TRBJ1-2): NAGVMQNPRHLVRRRGQEARLRCSPMKGHSHVYWYRQLPEEGLKFMVYLQKENIIDESGMPKERFSAEFPKEGPSILRIQQVVRGDSAAYFCASSPRQGFIHYGYTFGSGTRLTVV.

The rearrangement links TRBV3-1 (or the pseudogene TRBV3-2) to TRBJ1-4, with D uncertain. This CDR3 has 15 amino acids. Germline loops: CDR1 LGHDT, CDR2 YNNKEL (reference sequence). Trimming cost V 5 bases and J 8 bases, with 18 bases left between them. CDR3: CASSNGREEGEKLFF. The CDR3 nucleotides read TGTGCCAGCAGCAACGGACGCGAGGAGGGCGAAAAACTGTTTTTT.

V usage is TRBV2 and J usage is TRBJ1-2; D unresolved. CDR3 size: 13 residues. Trimming cost V 4 bases and J 8 bases, with 14 bases left between them. CDR1 and CDR2 from the germline V gene are SNHLY and FYNNEI. The CDR3, as DNA: TGTGCCAGCAGTGCAACCCCAACGGGGGGCTACACCTTC. This gives the protein CASSATPTGGYTF. The whole variable domain, remainder taken from reference TRBV2 and TRBJ1-2, is EPEVTQTPSHQVTQMGQEVILRCVPISNHLYFYWYRQILGQKVEFLVSFYNNEISEKSEIFDDQFSVERPDGSNFTLKIRSTKLEDSAMYFCASSATPTGGYTFGSGTRLTVV.

The gene calls are TRBV13 and TRBJ1-6; D possibly corresponds to TRBD1 (6 bases). The germline gives CDR1 PRHDT, CDR2 FYEKMQ (reference sequence). The CDR3 has 17 amino acids. V gave up 2 bases and J gave up 0 bases, with 11 bases separating them. The CDR3 bases are TGTGCCAGCAGCTTAATTGCGGGGGCCTCCTATAATTCACCCCTCCACTTT. Translation: CASSLIAGASYNSPLHF. The variable domain in full, with the rest retrieved from reference TRBV13 and TRBJ1-6, is AAGVIQSPRHLIKEKRETATLKCYPIPRHDTVYWYQQGPGQDPQFLISFYEKMQSDKGSIPDRFSAQQFSDYHSELNMSSLELGDSALYFCASSLIAGASYNSPLHFGNGTRLTVT.

The gene calls are TRBV5-1 and TRBJ1-6; the D is unclear. The CDR3 contains 13 residues. Germline lookup yields CDR1 SGHRS and CDR2 YFSETQ. V was pared by 0 bases and J by 9 bases, with 7 bases between. Here the CDR3 reads CASSLDGPSPLHF. In nucleotides, the CDR3 is TGCGCCAGCAGCTTGGACGGCCCTTCACCCCTCCACTTT.

This chain uses TRBV5-1 with TRBJ2-2; D is unclear. Looked up from germline, CDR1 is SGHRS and CDR2 is YFSETQ. The CDR3 runs to 13 residues. Trimming took 1 base from V and 6 from J, leaving 7 bases between them. This chain's CDR3 is CASSLPLPGELFF. CDR3 sequence (DNA): TGCGCCAGCAGCTTGCCCTTGCCCGGGGAGCTGTTTTTT.

This rearrangement joins TRBV6-1 to TRBJ2-1; 9 positions agree with TRBD2. The trim removed 3 bases at V and 6 bases at J, leaving 3 bases unmatched. The CDR3 consists of 14 residues. In germline, CDR1 is MNHNS, CDR2 SASEGT. The CDR3 nucleotides read TGTGCCAGCAGTGATTTAGCGGGGGTCAATGAGCAGTTCTTC. Its translation is CASSDLAGVNEQFF.

V is TRBV18 and J is TRBJ2-5; D not resolved. This CDR3 is built from 15 residues. CDR1 and CDR2 from the germline V gene are KGHSH and LQKENI. The V gene lost 6 bases and the J gene lost 0 bases, with 14 bases spanning the gap. CDR3 amino acids: CASSGSSRYQETQYF. The CDR3 coding sequence is TGTGCCAGCTCGGGGTCCTCTAGGTACCAAGAGACCCAGTACTTC. The full variable domain, rest sourced from reference TRBV18 and TRBJ2-5, is NAGVMQNPRHLVRRRGQEARLRCSPMKGHSHVYWYRQLPEEGLKFMVYLQKENIIDESGMPKERFSAEFPKEGPSILRIQQVVRGDSAAYFCASSGSSRYQETQYFGPGTRLLVL.

The V and J genes are TRBV9 and TRBJ2-1; possible D gene TRBD2, 6 bases. Deletions cut 0 bases from V and 2 bases from J, with 9 bases between. The CDR3 is made up of 15 amino acids. Germline V CDR1 and CDR2: SGDLS, YYNGEE. The CDR3 sequence: CASSVVGGTYNEQFF. The CDR3 region has the DNA TGTGCCAGCAGCGTAGTGGGAGGAACCTACAATGAGCAGTTCTTC.

This rearrangement joins TRBV4-3 to TRBJ2-5; the D gene is possibly TRBD2 (5 bases). The CDR3 has 14 residues. Trimming shortened V by 0 bases and J by 3 bases, and 8 bases separated the two germline ends. Germline CDR1 is LGHNA and CDR2 is YSLEER. The CDR3 sequence: CASSQELREETQYF. DNA for the CDR3: TGCGCCAGCAGCCAAGAACTGAGGGAAGAGACCCAGTACTTC.

The CDR3, as DNA: TGTGCCAGCAGCTTATCCAGTTTTTACGAGCAGTACTTC. This gives the protein CASSLSSFYEQYF. The chain recombines TRBV11-2 with TRBJ2-7; D is ambiguous. Germline values: CDR1 SGHAT, CDR2 FQNNGV. This CDR3 has 13 residues. The ends were cut back, 2 bases at V and 4 bases at J, with 9 bases in the middle.

This clone was observed a few times. The chain is built from TRBV19 and TRBJ2-7, with TRBD1 matching over 11 bases. There are 15 residues in the CDR3. In germline, CDR1 is LNHDA, CDR2 SQIVND (reference sequence). The V and J ends lost 3 bases and 6 bases, in that order; junction bases with no gene match: 7. The DNA of the CDR3 is TGTGCCAGTAGTATGTCGGGGACAGGGGGTCGCGAGCAGTACTTC. It is translated as CASSMSGTGGREQYF.

Only a few counts were recorded for this clone. The rearrangement links TRBV18 to TRBJ2-3, with D possibly matching TRBD2 (7 bases). Trimming shortened V by 5 bases and J by 4 bases, and 16 bases separated the two germline ends. The germline gives CDR1 KGHSH, CDR2 LQKENI. This CDR3 has 15 residues. This CDR3 reads CASSAQGRASDTQYF. CDR3 bases: TGTGCCAGCTCAGCGCAGGGGAGGGCTTCAGATACGCAGTATTTT.

This rearrangement joins TRBV27 to TRBJ2-1, with 8 bases aligning to TRBD1. The germline gives CDR1 MNHEY, CDR2 SMNVEV (reference sequence). There are 14 residues in the CDR3. The trim removed 2 bases at V and 9 bases at J, leaving 6 bases unmatched. CDR3 DNA: TGTGCCAGCAGTTTACAGGGGGCCATTGGTGAGCAGTTCTTC. This translates into CASSLQGAIGEQFF.

The V gene is TRBV11-3, the J gene TRBJ2-3; the D is unclear. The CDR3 extends over 13 amino acids. Trimming stripped 5 bases from V and 7 bases from J, with 13 bases between. In germline, CDR1 is SGHNT, CDR2 YENEEA. The CDR3 sequence is CASSPGRGNTQYF. CDR3 DNA: TGTGCCAGCAGCCCTGGACGTGGGAATACGCAGTATTTT.

The CDR3 bases are TGCGCCAGCAGCTTGGACAGTGCCGCGAACACTGAAGCTTTCTTT. Protein sequence: CASSLDSAANTEAFF. This chain joins TRBV5-1 and TRBJ1-1; D is unresolved. The CDR3 runs to 15 residues. The germline V gene has CDR1 SGHRS and CDR2 YFSETQ. Trimming took off 0 bases at V and 1 base at J, with 10 bases between the two ends.

This clone was seen more than once but under ten times. The chain links TRBV24-1 to TRBJ2-3; D uncertain. The CDR3 is 14 residues long. CDR1 is KGHDR and CDR2 is SFDVKD in the germline V gene. Deletions cut 1 base from V and 4 bases from J, with 8 bases between. CDR3: CATSDFRTADTQYF. CDR3 coding DNA: TGTGCCACCAGTGATTTTCGAACCGCAGATACGCAGTATTTT.

The chain has TRBV20-1 and TRBJ1-1; D ambiguous. This CDR3 is built from 14 residues. V dropped 3 bases and J dropped 0 bases, with 11 bases sitting between them. Germline V gene sequence: CDR1 DFQATT, CDR2 SNEGSKA (reference sequence). The DNA for the CDR3 is TGCAGTGCTAGTCGGTGGAAAATGAACACTGAAGCTTTCTTT. It yields the protein CSASRWKMNTEAFF.

The gene calls are TRBV6-6 and TRBJ2-1, with 8 bases matching TRBD1. Looked up from germline, CDR1 is MNHNY and CDR2 is SVGAGI (reference sequence). With 6 bases clipped from V and 5 bases from J, the junction kept 0 bases outside the gene matches. The CDR3 extends over 12 amino acids. CDR3 sequence reads: CASRTGDNEQFF. The CDR3 bases are TGTGCCAGCAGGACAGGGGACAATGAGCAGTTCTTC.

The V call is TRBV2, the J call TRBJ1-2, with 7 bases lining up with TRBD1. Per the germline V gene, CDR1 is SNHLY and CDR2 is FYNNEI. This CDR3 has 13 amino acids. V shed 3 bases and J 8 bases; nucleotides not matched to a gene: 6. CDR3 sequence: CASSDARQGGYTF. The CDR3, as DNA: TGTGCCAGCAGTGACGCTAGACAGGGCGGCTACACCTTC.